This TCR beta chain was recovered during a study of technical replicates of blood from a handful of donors. Germline V gene lookup returns CDR1 SEHNR and CDR2 FQNEAQ (reference sequence). This CDR3 comprises 16 residues. V was pared by 2 bases and J by 7 bases, with 21 bases between. The protocol was immunoSEQ multiplex PCR, while the TCRdb copy is restricted to in-frame clones and leaves out a portion. The table records more than 75,000 clones, approximately 96% of them present only once. This TCR was recovered from a human donor in good health. The sequenced sample was T cells isolated from PBMCs. This sequence joins TRBV7-9 and TRBJ2-7, with D maybe TRBD1 (6 bases). In DNA form, the CDR3 reads TGTGCCAGCAGCTTATACTCTCGGGATACAGGGAGAGAGCAGTACTTC. The encoded protein is CASSLYSRDTGREQYF.